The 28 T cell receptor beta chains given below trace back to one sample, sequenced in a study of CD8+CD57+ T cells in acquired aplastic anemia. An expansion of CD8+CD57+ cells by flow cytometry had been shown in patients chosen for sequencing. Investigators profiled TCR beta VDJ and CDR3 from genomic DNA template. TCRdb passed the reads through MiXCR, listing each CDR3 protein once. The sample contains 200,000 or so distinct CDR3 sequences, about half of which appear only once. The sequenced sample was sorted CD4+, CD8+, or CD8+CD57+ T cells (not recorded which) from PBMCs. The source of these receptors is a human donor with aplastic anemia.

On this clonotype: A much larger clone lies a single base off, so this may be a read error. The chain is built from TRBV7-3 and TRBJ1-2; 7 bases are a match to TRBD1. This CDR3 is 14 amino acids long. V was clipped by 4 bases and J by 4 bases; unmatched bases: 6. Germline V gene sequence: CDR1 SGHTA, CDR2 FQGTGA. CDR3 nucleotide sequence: TGTGCCAGCAGCTCGGGACAGAAAGGCTATGGCTACACCTTC. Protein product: CASSSGQKGYGYTF.

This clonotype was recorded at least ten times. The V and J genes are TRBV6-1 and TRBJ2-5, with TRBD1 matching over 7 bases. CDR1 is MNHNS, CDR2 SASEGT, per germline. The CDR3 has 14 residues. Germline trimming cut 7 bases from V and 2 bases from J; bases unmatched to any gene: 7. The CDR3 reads CASTPRDSQETQYF. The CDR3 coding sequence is TGTGCCAGCACCCCTCGGGACAGTCAAGAGACCCAGTACTTC.

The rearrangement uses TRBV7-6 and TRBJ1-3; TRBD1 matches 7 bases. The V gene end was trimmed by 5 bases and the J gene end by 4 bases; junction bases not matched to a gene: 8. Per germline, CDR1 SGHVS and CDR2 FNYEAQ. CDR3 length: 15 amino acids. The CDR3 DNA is TGTGCCAGCAGCAAGTCAGGGGGGCCGGGAAACACCATATATTTT. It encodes CASSKSGGPGNTIYF.

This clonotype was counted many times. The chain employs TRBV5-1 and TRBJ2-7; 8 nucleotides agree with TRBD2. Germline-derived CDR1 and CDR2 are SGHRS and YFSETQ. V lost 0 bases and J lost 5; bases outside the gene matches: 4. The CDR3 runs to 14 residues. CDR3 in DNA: TGCGCCAGCAGCTTGGCGGGGGGGAGCAACGAGCAGTACTTC. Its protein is CASSLAGGSNEQYF. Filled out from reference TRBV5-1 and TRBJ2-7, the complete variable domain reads KAGVTQTPRYLIKTRGQQVTLSCSPISGHRSVSWYQQTPGQGLQFLFEYFSETQRNKGNFPGRFSGRQFSNSRSEMNVSTLELGDSALYLCASSLAGGSNEQYFGPGTRLTVT.

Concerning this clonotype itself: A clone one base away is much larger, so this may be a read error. The CDR3 here is CSARASGAGSQPQHF. The CDR3 DNA sequence: TGCAGTGCTAGAGCCTCCGGGGCAGGGAGTCAGCCCCAGCATTTT. The V and J genes are TRBV20-1 and TRBJ1-5; D possibly corresponds to TRBD1 (5 bases). Trimming shortened V by 1 base and J by 6 bases, and 16 bases separated the two germline ends. The CDR3 sequence is 15 residues long. Germline V gives CDR1 DFQATT, CDR2 SNEGSKA (reference sequence).

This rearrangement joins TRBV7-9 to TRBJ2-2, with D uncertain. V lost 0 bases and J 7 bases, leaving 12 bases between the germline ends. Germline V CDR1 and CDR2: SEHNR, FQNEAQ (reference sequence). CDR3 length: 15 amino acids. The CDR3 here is CASSLAARFNGELFF. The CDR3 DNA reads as TGTGCCAGCAGCTTAGCGGCCAGATTCAACGGGGAGCTGTTTTTT.

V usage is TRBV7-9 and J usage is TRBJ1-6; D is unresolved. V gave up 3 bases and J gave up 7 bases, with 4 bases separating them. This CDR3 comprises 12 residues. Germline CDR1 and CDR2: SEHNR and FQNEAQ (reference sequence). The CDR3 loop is CASSFINSPLHF. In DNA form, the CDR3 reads TGTGCCAGCAGCTTCATCAATTCACCCCTCCACTTT.

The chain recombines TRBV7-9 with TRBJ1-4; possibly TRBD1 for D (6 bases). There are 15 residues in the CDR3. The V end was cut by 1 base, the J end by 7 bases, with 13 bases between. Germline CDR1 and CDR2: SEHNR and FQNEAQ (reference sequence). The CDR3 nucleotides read TGTGCCAGCAGCTTAGAGGCAGGGGTCGGTGAAAAACTGTTTTTT. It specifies CASSLEAGVGEKLFF. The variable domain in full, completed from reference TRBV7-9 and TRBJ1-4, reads DTGVSQNPRHKITKRGQNVTFRCDPISEHNRLYWYRQTLGQGPEFLTYFQNEAQLEKSRLLSDRFSAERPKGSFSTLEIQRTEQGDSAMYLCASSLEAGVGEKLFFGSGTQLSVL.

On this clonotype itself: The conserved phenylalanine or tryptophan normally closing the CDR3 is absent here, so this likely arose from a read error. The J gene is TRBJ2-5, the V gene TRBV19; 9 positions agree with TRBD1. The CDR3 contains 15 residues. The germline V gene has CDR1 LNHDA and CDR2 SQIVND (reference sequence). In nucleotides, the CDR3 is TGTGTCACCAGGCCGGGACAGGGCGTTGGGGAGACCCAGTACTTA. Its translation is CVTRPGQGVGETQYL.

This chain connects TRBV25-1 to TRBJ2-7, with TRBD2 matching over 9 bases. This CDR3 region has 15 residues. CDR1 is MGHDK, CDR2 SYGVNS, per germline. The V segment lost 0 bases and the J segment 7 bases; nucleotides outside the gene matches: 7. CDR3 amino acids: CASSEYAGGVGEQYF. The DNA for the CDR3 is TGTGCCAGCAGTGAATACGCGGGGGGGGTGGGAGAGCAGTACTTC.

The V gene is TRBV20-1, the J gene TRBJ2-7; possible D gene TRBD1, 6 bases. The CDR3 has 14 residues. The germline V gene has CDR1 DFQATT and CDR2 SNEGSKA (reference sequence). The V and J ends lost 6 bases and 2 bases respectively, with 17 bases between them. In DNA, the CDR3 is TGCAGTGCACTCCCGGGACAATCGCCCTACGAGCAGTACTTC. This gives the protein CSALPGQSPYEQYF.

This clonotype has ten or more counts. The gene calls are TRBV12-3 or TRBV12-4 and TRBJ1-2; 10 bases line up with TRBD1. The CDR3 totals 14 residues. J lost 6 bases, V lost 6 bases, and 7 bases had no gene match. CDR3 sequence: CASSLGDRGHGYTF. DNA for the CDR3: TGTGCCAGCAGCCTAGGGGACAGGGGACATGGCTACACCTTC.

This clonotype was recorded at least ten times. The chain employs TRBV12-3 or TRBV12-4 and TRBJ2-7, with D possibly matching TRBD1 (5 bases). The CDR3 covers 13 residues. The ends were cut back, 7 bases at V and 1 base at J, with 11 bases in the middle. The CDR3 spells CASTLTGSYEQYF. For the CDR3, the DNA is TGTGCCAGCACCCTTACAGGATCCTACGAGCAGTACTTC.

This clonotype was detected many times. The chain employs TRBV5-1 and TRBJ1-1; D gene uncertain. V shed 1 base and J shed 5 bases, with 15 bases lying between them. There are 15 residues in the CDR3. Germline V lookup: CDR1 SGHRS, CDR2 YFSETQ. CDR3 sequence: CASSLSEMLGTEAFF. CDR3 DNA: TGCGCCAGCAGCTTGAGTGAAATGTTGGGGACTGAAGCTTTCTTT.

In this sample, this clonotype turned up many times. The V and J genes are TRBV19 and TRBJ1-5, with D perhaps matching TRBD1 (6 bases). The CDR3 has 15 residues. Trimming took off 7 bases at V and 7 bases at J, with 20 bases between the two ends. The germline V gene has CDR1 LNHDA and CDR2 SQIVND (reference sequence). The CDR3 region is CASMAAGGAGQPQHF. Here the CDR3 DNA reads TGTGCCAGTATGGCTGCGGGGGGCGCGGGACAGCCCCAGCATTTT.

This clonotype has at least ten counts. CDR3 sequence reads: CASSLDLTGGPYGYTF. The CDR3 nucleotides are TGTGCCAGCAGCTTAGATCTAACAGGGGGCCCCTATGGCTACACCTTC. V and J are TRBV11-2 and TRBJ1-2; 9 nucleotides align to TRBD1. This CDR3 spans 16 amino acids. The trim removed 0 bases at V and 4 bases at J, leaving 6 bases unmatched. The germline V gene has CDR1 SGHAT and CDR2 FQNNGV.

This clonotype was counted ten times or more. CDR3 in DNA: TGTGCCAGCAGTTATGGGGCCGACAGTTCGGCTGGCTACACCTTC. This translates into CASSYGADSSAGYTF. The chain links TRBV6-6 to TRBJ1-2; D is possibly TRBD1 (5 bases). CDR1 is MNHNY, CDR2 SVGAGI, per germline (reference sequence). V lost 3 bases and J lost 7, with 18 bases in between. The CDR3 has 15 amino acids.

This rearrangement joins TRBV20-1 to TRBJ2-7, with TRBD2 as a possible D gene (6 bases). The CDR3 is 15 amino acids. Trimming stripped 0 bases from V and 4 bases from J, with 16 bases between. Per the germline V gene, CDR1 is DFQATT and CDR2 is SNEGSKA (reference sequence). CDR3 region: CSARDQIPGGYEQYF. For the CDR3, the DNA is TGCAGTGCTAGAGATCAAATTCCTGGAGGGTACGAGCAGTACTTC.

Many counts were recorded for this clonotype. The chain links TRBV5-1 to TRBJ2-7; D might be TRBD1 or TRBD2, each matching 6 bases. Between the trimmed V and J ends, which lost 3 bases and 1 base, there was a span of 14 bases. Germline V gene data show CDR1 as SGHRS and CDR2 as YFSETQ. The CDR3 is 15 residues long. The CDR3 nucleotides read TGCGCCAGCAGCTCCCCTCGGGGGCTATCCTACGAGCAGTACTTC. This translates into CASSSPRGLSYEQYF.

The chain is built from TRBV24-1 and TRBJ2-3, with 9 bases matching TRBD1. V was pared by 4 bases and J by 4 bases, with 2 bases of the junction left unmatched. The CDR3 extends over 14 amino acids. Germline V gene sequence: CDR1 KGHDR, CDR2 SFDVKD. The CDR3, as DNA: TGTGCCACCAGTGACACAGGGGGCGCAGATACGCAGTATTTT. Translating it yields CATSDTGGADTQYF.

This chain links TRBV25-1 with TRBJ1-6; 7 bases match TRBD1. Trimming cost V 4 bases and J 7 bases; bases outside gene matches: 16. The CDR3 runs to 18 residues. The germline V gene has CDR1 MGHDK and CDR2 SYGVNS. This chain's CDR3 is CASSASRDSKITNSPLHF. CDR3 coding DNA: TGTGCCAGCAGTGCTAGTAGGGACAGCAAGATAACCAATTCACCCCTCCACTTT.

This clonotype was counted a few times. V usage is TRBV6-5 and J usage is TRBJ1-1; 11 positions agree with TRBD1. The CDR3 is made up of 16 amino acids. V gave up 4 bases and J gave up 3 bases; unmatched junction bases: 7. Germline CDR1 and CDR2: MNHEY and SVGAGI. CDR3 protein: CASSFGQGAVDTEAFF. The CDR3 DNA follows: TGTGCCAGCAGTTTCGGACAGGGGGCCGTTGACACTGAAGCTTTCTTT.

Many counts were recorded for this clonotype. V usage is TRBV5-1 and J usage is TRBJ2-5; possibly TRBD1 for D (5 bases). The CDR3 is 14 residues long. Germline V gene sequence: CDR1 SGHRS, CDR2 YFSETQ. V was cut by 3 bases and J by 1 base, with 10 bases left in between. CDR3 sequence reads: CASSSTEFQETQYF. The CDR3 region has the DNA TGCGCCAGCAGCTCGACAGAGTTCCAAGAGACCCAGTACTTC. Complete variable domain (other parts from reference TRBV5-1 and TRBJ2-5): KAGVTQTPRYLIKTRGQQVTLSCSPISGHRSVSWYQQTPGQGLQFLFEYFSETQRNKGNFPGRFSGRQFSNSRSEMNVSTLELGDSALYLCASSSTEFQETQYFGPGTRLLVL.

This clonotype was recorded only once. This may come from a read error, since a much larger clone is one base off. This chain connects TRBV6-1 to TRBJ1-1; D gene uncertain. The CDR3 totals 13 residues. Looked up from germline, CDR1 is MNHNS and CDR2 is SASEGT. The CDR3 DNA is TGTGCCAGCAGTGATGGTGCGAACACTGAAGCTTCCTTT. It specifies CASSDGANTEASF.

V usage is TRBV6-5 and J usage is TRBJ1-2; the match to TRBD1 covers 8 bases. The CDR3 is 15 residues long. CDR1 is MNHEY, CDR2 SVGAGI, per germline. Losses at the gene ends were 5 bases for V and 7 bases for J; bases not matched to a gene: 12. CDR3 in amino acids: CASSEVWQGAGGYTF. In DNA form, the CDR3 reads TGTGCCAGCAGTGAAGTATGGCAGGGGGCGGGTGGCTACACCTTC.

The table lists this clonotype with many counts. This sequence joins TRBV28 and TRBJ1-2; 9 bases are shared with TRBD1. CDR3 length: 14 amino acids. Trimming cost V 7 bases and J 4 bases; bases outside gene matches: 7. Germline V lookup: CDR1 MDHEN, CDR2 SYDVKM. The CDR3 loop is CASTSQGAPYGYTF. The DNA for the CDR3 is TGTGCCAGCACTTCACAGGGGGCACCCTATGGCTACACCTTC.

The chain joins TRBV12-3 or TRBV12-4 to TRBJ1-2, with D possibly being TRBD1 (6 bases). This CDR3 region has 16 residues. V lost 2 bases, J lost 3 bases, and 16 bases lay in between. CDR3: CASSLLAGGAYYGYTF. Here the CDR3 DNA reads TGTGCCAGCAGTTTACTAGCGGGGGGCGCCTACTATGGCTACACCTTC.

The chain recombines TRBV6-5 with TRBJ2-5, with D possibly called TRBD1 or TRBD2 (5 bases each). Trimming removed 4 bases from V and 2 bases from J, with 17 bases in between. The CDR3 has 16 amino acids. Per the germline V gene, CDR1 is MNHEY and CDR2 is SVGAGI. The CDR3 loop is CASSWGIPGGQETQYF. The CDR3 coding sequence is TGTGCCAGCAGTTGGGGGATTCCCGGCGGACAAGAGACCCAGTACTTC.